A single sample is the source of the 2 T cell receptor beta chains below, sequenced in a study of blood T cell repertoires in COVID-19. Produced via immunoSEQ multiplex PCR; TCRdb's table is partial and in-frame only. The profile shows roughly 220,000 clones, roughly 89% of them singletons. Sequencing used peripheral blood. The receptors were sampled from a man aged 25-45 years who had recovered from COVID-19.

The J gene is TRBJ1-4, the V gene TRBV27; 7 bases fit TRBD1. The V and J ends lost 2 bases and 11 bases, in that order; junction bases with no gene match: 14. The CDR3 sequence is 16 residues long. CDR1 MNHEY and CDR2 SMNVEV come from the germline V gene (reference sequence). The CDR3 region is CASSLKLGQTRSKLFF. The CDR3 DNA follows: TGTGCCAGCAGTTTAAAGTTGGGACAGACTAGATCTAAACTGTTTTTT.

V and J are TRBV7-2 and TRBJ2-3, with 8 bases that match TRBD1. V lost 6 bases and J lost 0; bases outside the gene matches: 5. Germline V gene sequence: CDR1 SGHTA, CDR2 FQGNSA. There are 15 residues in the CDR3. This CDR3 is CASSTQGGSTDTQYF. DNA for the CDR3: TGTGCCAGCAGTACACAGGGGGGTAGCACAGATACGCAGTATTTT.